These 3 T cell receptor beta chains share one sample of origin, sequenced in a study of CD8 T cells in ankylosing spondylitis. TCRdb re-called the 5' RACE reads with MiXCR, one entry per CDR3 protein. The sample comprises 250,000 to 400,000 distinct CDR3 sequences, more than 9% of which are singletons, and 8% to 9.5% rests with the top ten. Sequenced: blood, either unsorted or a sorted T cell fraction (not recorded which). These receptors were taken from a female donor with ankylosing spondylitis or in good health (not recorded which).

Ten or more counts support this clonotype. CDR3 nucleotides: TGTGCCAGCATCCCAGGACGGAGCTCTGGAAACACCATATATTTT. As protein: CASIPGRSSGNTIYF. This sequence joins TRBV6-2 or TRBV6-3 and TRBJ1-3, with D unresolved. Trimming pared 7 bases from V and 0 bases from J, leaving 13 bases between. Germline loops: CDR1 MNHEY, CDR2 SVGEGT. This CDR3 has 15 amino acids.

The chain is built from TRBV3-1 and TRBJ2-1, with 11 positions matching TRBD2. This CDR3 has 14 amino acids. V shed 8 bases, J shed 9 bases, and the junction held 9 bases outside the gene matches. Germline loops: CDR1 LGHDT, CDR2 YNNKEL (reference sequence). The CDR3 protein is CASARLAGGVEQFF. The CDR3 DNA reads TGTGCCAGCGCCCGTCTAGCGGGAGGCGTTGAGCAGTTCTTC.

This clonotype occurred many times. This chain connects TRBV12-3 or TRBV12-4 to TRBJ1-1, with D possibly TRBD1 on 5 matching bases. Trimming cost V 5 bases and J 7 bases, with 14 bases left between them. The CDR3 contains 13 residues. For the CDR3, the DNA is TGTGCCAGCAGTCCCGAGGGGCAGGGTGAAGCTTTCTTT. This sequence encodes CASSPEGQGEAFF.